The source of this T cell receptor beta chain is a study of blood T cell repertoires in COVID-19. The table came from immunoSEQ multiplex PCR; TCRdb's copy has only in-frame clones and leaves some out. The sample carries 300,000 to 350,000 clones, about 90% recorded once. V lost 4 bases and J lost 2, with 5 bases in between. The CDR3 contains 13 residues. Germline CDR1 LNHDA, CDR2 SQIVND (reference sequence). Patients of the Seattle cohort, enrolled during active infection, were followed longitudinally. This TCR derives from a woman aged 45-60 years with COVID-19, enrolled during active disease. The source material was peripheral blood. V usage is TRBV19 and J usage is TRBJ2-2, with D uncertain. The CDR3 sequence is CASSNRNTGELFF. The CDR3 DNA is TGTGCCAGTAGTAATAGAAACACCGGGGAGCTGTTTTTT.